This entry is about one T cell receptor (beta chain). No antigen is known for it. No base qualities exist here, and no much larger clone lies one base off it. V loses 6 bases at its end and J loses 5 bases; junction bases beyond the gene matches: 8. From the germline V gene (reference sequence), CDR1 is LNHDA and CDR2 is SQIVND. Spanning cysteine to phenylalanine, the CDR3 consists of 15 amino acids. Only the CDR3 portion is preserved as DNA: 45 bases, with reading frame beginning at the first base. TCRbeta CDR3 regions were amplified from genomic DNA using the immunoSEQ Assay, a bias-controlled multiplex PCR. The original methods were these. The number of nucleated cells in each sample was estimated from the amplification of reference gene primers within the assay. Sequence reads were collapsed and filtered to measure the absolute abundance of every unique TCRbeta CDR3 rearrangement. For each sample, productive Simpson clonality was calculated as the square root of Simpson's diversity index across productive rearrangements. Sourced from immuneACCESS, this table was stored by TCRdb with only in-frame sequences that have V and J called. A share of the clones is absent; for the studies checked, an unresolved V gene accounts for under half, and the remainder has no known explanation. Clonal size and the V and J genes are those of that table, whereas D and trimming came from the DNA. For this sample there are about 250,000 clones; around 89% appear just once. The top ten clonotypes cover less than 3% of the sample.

The data belong to a study of blood T cell repertoires in COVID-19 (dated by TCRdb to 2020 to 2021). With respect to the entire study: Samples from collaborators originated in the United States, Italy and Spain and spanned both the acute and convalescent phases of COVID-19. The material from the prospective study consisted of cDNA or gDNA derived from T cells, B-cell-depleted T cells, or PBMCs. The dataset comprised deeply sampled blood TCRbeta repertoires from subjects exposed to, actively infected with, or recovered from COVID-19. The repertoires were released in a freely available public database meant as a resource for research on the immune response to SARS-CoV-2. The samples were drawn from the first 160 participants of the ongoing ImmuneRACE study and from some 1,300 subjects provided by 6 global collaborators. Nearly every sample came with metadata listing a de-identified subject ID, COVID-19 status, age in years and sex. HLA class I and class II types, where available, came from metadata supplied by the sample provider rather than from assay-based typing.

Study-wide findings and limitations: The amount of clinical and demographic metadata varied by source and participant and was provided uncurated.

In the prospective study, participants were roughly 18 to 89 years old, resided in about two dozen geographic areas of the United States, and were enrolled through a virtual design. Cohort assignment in the prospective study relied on participant-reported clinical history from a screening survey and a study questionnaire. Recovered participants in ImmuneRACE Cohort 3 were defined as having two consecutive negative NP/OP PCR tests, clearance from a healthcare professional, or resolution of symptoms. In the prospective study, whole blood, serum and a nasopharyngeal or oropharyngeal swab were collected from each participant by mobile phlebotomists. Over an approximately 2-month period, participants in the prospective study had the option of providing additional blood draws and questionnaires. Blood samples from the prospective study were shipped frozen or at room temperature prior to DNA extraction.

The sample consisted of PBMCs or T cells enriched from blood (not recorded which). Rearrangement joined TRBV19 to TRBJ2-2, and 8 bases in between align with TRBD1. The sequence was obtained from a woman between 45 and 60 years old who had recovered from COVID-19. In nucleotides, the sequence is TGTGCCAGTAGGAATAACAGGGGGAGGACCGGGGAGCTGTTTTTT. Translated, this is CASRNNRGRTGELFF.